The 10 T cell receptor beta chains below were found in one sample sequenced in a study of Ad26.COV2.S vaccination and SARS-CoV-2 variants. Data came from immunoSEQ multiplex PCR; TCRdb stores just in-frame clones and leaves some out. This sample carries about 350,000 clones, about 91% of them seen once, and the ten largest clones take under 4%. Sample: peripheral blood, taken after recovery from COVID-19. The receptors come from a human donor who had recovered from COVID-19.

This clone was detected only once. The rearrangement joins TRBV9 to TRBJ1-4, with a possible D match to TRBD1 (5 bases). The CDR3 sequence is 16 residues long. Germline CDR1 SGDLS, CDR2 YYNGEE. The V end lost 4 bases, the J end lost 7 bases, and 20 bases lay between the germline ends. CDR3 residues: CASSPQSVGGSEKLFF. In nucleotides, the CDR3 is TGTGCCAGCAGCCCCCAATCAGTGGGGGGTAGTGAAAAACTGTTTTTT.

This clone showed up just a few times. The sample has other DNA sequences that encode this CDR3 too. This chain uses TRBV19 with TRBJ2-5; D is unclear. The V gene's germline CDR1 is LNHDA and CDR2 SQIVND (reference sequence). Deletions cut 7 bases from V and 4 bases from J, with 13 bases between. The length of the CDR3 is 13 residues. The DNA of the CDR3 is TGTGCCAGTACCCCGGACCCCGGAGAGACCCAGTACTTC. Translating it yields CASTPDPGETQYF.

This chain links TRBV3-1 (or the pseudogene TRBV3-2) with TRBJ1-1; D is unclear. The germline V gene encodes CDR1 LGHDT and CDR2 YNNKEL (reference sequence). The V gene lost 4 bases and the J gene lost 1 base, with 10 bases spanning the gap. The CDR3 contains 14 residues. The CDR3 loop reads CASSLRKANTEAFF. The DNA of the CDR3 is TGTGCCAGCAGCCTCAGGAAGGCGAACACTGAAGCTTTCTTT.

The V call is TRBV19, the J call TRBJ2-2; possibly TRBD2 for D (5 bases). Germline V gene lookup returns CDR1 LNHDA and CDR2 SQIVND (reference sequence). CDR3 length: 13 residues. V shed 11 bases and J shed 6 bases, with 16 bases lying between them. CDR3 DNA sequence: TGTGCCGGCGCCACGGGGAGATCCGGGGAGCTGTTTTTT. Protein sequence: CAGATGRSGELFF.

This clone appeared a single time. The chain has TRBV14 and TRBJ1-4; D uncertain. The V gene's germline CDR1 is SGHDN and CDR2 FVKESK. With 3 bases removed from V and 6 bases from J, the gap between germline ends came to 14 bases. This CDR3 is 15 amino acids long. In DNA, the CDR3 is TGTGCCAGCAGCCAGAACCGGATAATCGATGAAAAACTGTTTTTT. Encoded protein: CASSQNRIIDEKLFF.

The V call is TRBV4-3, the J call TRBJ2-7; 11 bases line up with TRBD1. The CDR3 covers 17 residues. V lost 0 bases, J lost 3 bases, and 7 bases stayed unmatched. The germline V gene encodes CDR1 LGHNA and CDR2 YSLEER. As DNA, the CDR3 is TGCGCCAGCAGCCAAGAGGTGTTAGGGACAGGGGGCTACGAGCAGTACTTC. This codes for CASSQEVLGTGGYEQYF.

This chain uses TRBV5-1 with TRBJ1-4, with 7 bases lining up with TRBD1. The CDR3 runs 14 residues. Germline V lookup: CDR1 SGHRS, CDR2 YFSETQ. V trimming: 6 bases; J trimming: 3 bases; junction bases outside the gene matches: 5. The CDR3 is CASTGGTANEKLFF. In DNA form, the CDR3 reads TGCGCCAGCACAGGCGGGACAGCTAATGAAAAACTGTTTTTT.

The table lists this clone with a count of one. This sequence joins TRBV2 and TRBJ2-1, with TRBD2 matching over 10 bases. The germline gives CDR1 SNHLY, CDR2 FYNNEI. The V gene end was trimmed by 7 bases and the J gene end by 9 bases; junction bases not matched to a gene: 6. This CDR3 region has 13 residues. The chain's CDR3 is CASKSGGAFEQFF. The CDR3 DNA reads TGTGCCAGCAAAAGCGGGGGGGCCTTTGAGCAGTTCTTC.

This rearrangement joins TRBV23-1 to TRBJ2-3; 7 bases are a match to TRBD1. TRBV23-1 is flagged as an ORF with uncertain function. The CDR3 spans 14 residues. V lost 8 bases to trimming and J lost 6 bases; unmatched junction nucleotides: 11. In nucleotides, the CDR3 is TGCGCCAGCGTAGACAGGGTTGAGAGTGATACGCAGTATTTT. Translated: CASVDRVESDTQYF.

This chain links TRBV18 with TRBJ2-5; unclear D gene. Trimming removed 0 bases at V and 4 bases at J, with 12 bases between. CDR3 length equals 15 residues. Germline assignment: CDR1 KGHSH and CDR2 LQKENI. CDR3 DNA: TGTGCCAGCTCACCACCGGCGACGGTAGCAGAGACCCAGTACTTC. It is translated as CASSPPATVAETQYF.